The TCR beta chain under discussion was sequenced for a study of control samples from healthy donors and cancer patients. Trimming shortened V by 5 bases and J by 3 bases, and 11 bases separated the two germline ends. Per the germline V gene, CDR1 is SGHVS and CDR2 is FNYEAQ. The CDR3 totals 13 residues. Only in-frame clones appear in the TCRdb table, and some are missing; sequencing was by immunoSEQ multiplex PCR. Of 350,000 to 450,000 clones detected, 90% appear once; the ten largest clones hold over 5.5%. The sequenced sample consisted of PBMCs. The sequence was obtained from a man aged 35 to 55 with head and neck cancer. This chain joins TRBV7-6 and TRBJ2-7; possible D gene TRBD1, 5 bases. In DNA form, the CDR3 reads TGTGCCAGCAGCCCTGACAGAAACTACGAGCAGTACTTC. It encodes CASSPDRNYEQYF. Variable domain in full (rest from reference TRBV7-6 and TRBJ2-7): GAGVSQSPRYKVTKRGQDVALRCDPISGHVSLYWYRQALGQGPEFLTYFNYEAQQDKSGLPNDRFSAERPEGSISTLTIQRTEQRDSAMYRCASSPDRNYEQYFGPGTRLTVT.